These 18 T cell receptor beta chains were all obtained from the same sample, sequenced in a study of technical replicates of blood from several donors. Sequencing was performed with immunoSEQ multiplex PCR; in TCRdb, only in-frame clones are kept and a portion is missing. The sample contains tens of thousands of clones, 75% to 85% of which appear only once. Sequences were obtained from PBMCs. These receptors were collected from a human donor in good health. Some clones in this sample may be carry-over from other donors' samples.

The V and J genes are TRBV2 and TRBJ2-7; weak D call: TRBD1 (5 bases). With 4 bases removed from V and 5 bases from J, the gap between germline ends came to 12 bases. The CDR3 is made up of 13 amino acids. Looked up from germline, CDR1 is SNHLY and CDR2 is FYNNEI. The CDR3 bases are TGTGCCAGCAGTGTGGCAGGGTTCCACGAGCAGTACTTC. This encodes CASSVAGFHEQYF.

This chain joins TRBV2 and TRBJ2-5; D unclear. Germline assignment: CDR1 SNHLY and CDR2 FYNNEI. The CDR3 covers 12 residues. V dropped 3 bases and J dropped 2 bases, with 4 bases sitting between them. CDR3 coding DNA: TGTGCCAGCAGTGATTTACAAGAGACCCAGTACTTC. This encodes CASSDLQETQYF.

The V call is TRBV9, the J call TRBJ1-3; D is uncertain. This CDR3 spans 14 amino acids. V lost 0 bases, J lost 0 bases, and 4 bases lay in between. Germline V gene data show CDR1 as SGDLS and CDR2 as YYNGEE. CDR3 protein: CASSVASSGNTIYF. The CDR3, as DNA: TGTGCCAGCAGCGTAGCTAGCTCTGGAAACACCATATATTTT.

The chain uses TRBV4-1 and TRBJ2-2; D is uncertain. V lost 3 bases and J 4 bases, leaving 12 bases between the germline ends. Germline values: CDR1 MGHRA, CDR2 YSYEKL. The CDR3 covers 15 residues. The CDR3 reads CASSQERSGTGELFF. The CDR3 DNA is TGCGCCAGCAGCCAGGAACGGAGTGGCACCGGGGAGCTGTTTTTT.

This clone turned up a few times. This chain uses TRBV19 with TRBJ2-2, with 10 bases fitting TRBD2. Germline trimming cut 3 bases from V and 5 bases from J; bases unmatched to any gene: 6. The CDR3 is 16 residues long. The V gene's germline CDR1 is LNHDA and CDR2 SQIVND (reference sequence). The CDR3 bases are TGTGCCAGTAGTATCTGGACTAGCGGATCTACCGGGGAGCTGTTTTTT. Protein sequence: CASSIWTSGSTGELFF.

The chain carries TRBV7-2 and TRBJ1-1, with D perhaps matching TRBD1 (6 bases). The CDR3 spans 14 residues. Trimming took off 6 bases at V and 6 bases at J, with 17 bases between the two ends. Germline V gene data show CDR1 as SGHTA and CDR2 as FQGNSA. The CDR3 loop is CASSYTGRWAEAFF. The CDR3 DNA reads TGTGCCAGCAGTTATACAGGGCGGTGGGCTGAAGCTTTCTTT.

This sequence joins TRBV2 and TRBJ2-7; D might be TRBD2 (5 bases). The V gene lost 3 bases and the J gene lost 7 bases, with 13 bases spanning the gap. The CDR3 contains 13 residues. Germline CDR1 SNHLY, CDR2 FYNNEI. DNA of the CDR3: TGTGCCAGCAGTGACTGGTGGGAGAGGGAGCAGTACTTC. Translated: CASSDWWEREQYF.

The chain carries TRBV19 and TRBJ2-2; D is unclear. CDR1 is LNHDA and CDR2 is SQIVND in the germline V gene (reference sequence). CDR3 length equals 14 residues. Between the trimmed V and J ends, which lost 3 bases and 0 bases, there was a span of 5 bases. CDR3 sequence (DNA): TGTGCCAGTAGTATCTTCGCGAACACCGGGGAGCTGTTTTTT. Translating it yields CASSIFANTGELFF.

The rearrangement uses TRBV4-1 and TRBJ2-1, with 8 positions matching TRBD2. The CDR3 totals 15 residues. CDR1 MGHRA and CDR2 YSYEKL come from the germline V gene. V shed 1 base, J shed 4 bases, and the junction held 3 bases outside the gene matches. The CDR3 bases are TGCGCCAGCAGCCAAGGAGCGGGAGTTTACAATGAGCAGTTCTTC. It yields the protein CASSQGAGVYNEQFF.

This chain links TRBV19 with TRBJ1-2; a weak D match, TRBD1 (5 bases). The germline gives CDR1 LNHDA, CDR2 SQIVND (reference sequence). The CDR3 consists of 14 residues. The V gene lost 0 bases and the J gene lost 8 bases, with 13 bases spanning the gap. CDR3 nucleotides: TGTGCCAGTAGTATAGAGGGTCAGGGCAAAGGCTACACCTTC. Translating gives CASSIEGQGKGYTF.

This clone occurred once. The rearrangement uses TRBV2 and TRBJ2-6, with D perhaps matching TRBD1 (6 bases). The CDR3 consists of 14 residues. Germline V gene lookup returns CDR1 SNHLY and CDR2 FYNNEI. Trimming took 8 bases from V and 1 from J, leaving 9 bases between them. The CDR3 loop reads CASDTGSGANVLTF. CDR3 in DNA: TGTGCCAGCGATACAGGGTCTGGGGCCAACGTCCTGACTTTC.

The V and J genes are TRBV5-1 and TRBJ2-5; D gene uncertain. CDR1 is SGHRS and CDR2 is YFSETQ in the germline V gene. The V and J ends lost 6 bases and 5 bases respectively, with 8 bases between them. The CDR3 length is 11 residues. CDR3 coding DNA: TGCGCCAGCATACTGCGGGAGACCCAGTACTTC. Its protein product is CASILRETQYF.

The chain has TRBV11-2 and TRBJ2-3; TRBD2 aligns across 10 bases. V lost 5 bases, J lost 6 bases, and 8 bases stayed unmatched. Germline V gene lookup returns CDR1 SGHAT and CDR2 FQNNGV. The CDR3 extends over 15 amino acids. The CDR3 region has the DNA TGTGCCAGCAGCGGGTTCGGGACTAGCGCGGATACGCAGTATTTT. This codes for CASSGFGTSADTQYF.

The sample holds a few counts of this clone. The gene calls are TRBV4-2 and TRBJ1-4; D call uncertain. The CDR3 is 17 residues long. V lost 1 base to trimming and J lost 1 base, with 13 bases between them. Germline V gene data show CDR1 as LGHNA and CDR2 as YNFKEQ. The CDR3 coding sequence is TGTGCCAGCAGCCAAGTGATGGTTGTGCGAACTAATGAAAAACTGTTTTTT. Translated: CASSQVMVVRTNEKLFF.

The rearrangement uses TRBV7-8 and TRBJ2-1; weak D call: TRBD2 (6 bases). The germline V gene encodes CDR1 SGHVS and CDR2 FQNEAQ. V was shortened by 5 bases and J by 7 bases, with 18 bases between the two germline ends. The CDR3 contains 15 residues. The CDR3 DNA reads TGTGCCAGCAGCCCCGCTGGACTAACACGGAATGAGCAGTTCTTC. Its protein product is CASSPAGLTRNEQFF.

The chain uses TRBV29-1 and TRBJ2-1, with 10 bases lining up with TRBD1. Germline V CDR1 and CDR2: SQVTM, ANQGSEA. The CDR3 totals 15 residues. Germline trimming cut 6 bases from V and 2 bases from J; bases unmatched to any gene: 7. This chain's CDR3 is CSVSGQGVPYNEQFF. CDR3 coding DNA: TGCAGCGTCTCCGGACAGGGGGTTCCCTACAATGAGCAGTTCTTC.

The chain joins TRBV7-2 to TRBJ2-1; D call uncertain. CDR1 is SGHTA and CDR2 is FQGNSA in the germline V gene. The CDR3 covers 15 residues. V lost 1 base and J lost 0, with 7 bases in between. The CDR3 loop reads CASSLDRSSYNEQFF. The CDR3 DNA reads TGTGCCAGCAGCTTAGACAGAAGCTCCTACAATGAGCAGTTCTTC.

This clone occurred once. The CDR3 sequence: CASSRTSGRSYEQFF. DNA of the CDR3: TGTGCCAGCAGCCGAACTAGCGGGAGATCTTATGAGCAGTTCTTC. V is TRBV7-2 and J is TRBJ2-1, with 11 nucleotides matching TRBD2. Germline loops: CDR1 SGHTA, CDR2 FQGNSA. Germline trimming cut 5 bases from V and 8 bases from J; bases unmatched to any gene: 8. This CDR3 is 15 amino acids long.